A single T cell receptor (beta chain) is shown here with its context. Its specificity is not known. This record belongs to a study of T cells after yellow fever vaccination. Findings and caveats of the study: Highly abundant clonotypes carried over from the bulk population could end up in FACS-sorted repertoires as contaminants.

TCRdb reprocessed the 5' RACE reads with MiXCR, giving one entry per CDR3 protein. The sample holds 300,000 to 400,000 distinct CDR3 sequences; 8.7% are singletons and the top ten take around 17%. The CDR3 extends over 12 amino acids. Trimming cost V 5 bases and J 12 bases; bases outside gene matches: 9. The chain employs TRBV12-3 or TRBV12-4 and TRBJ1-2; 7 bases match TRBD1. Here the sequenced sample was PBMCs, taken on the day of the first yellow fever vaccination. The receptor's source is a man aged 18 to 30 who received the YFV17D yellow fever vaccine. The CDR3 DNA reads TGTGCCAGCAGTAGAACACCAGGGGGGAACACCTTC. Translation: CASSRTPGGNTF.